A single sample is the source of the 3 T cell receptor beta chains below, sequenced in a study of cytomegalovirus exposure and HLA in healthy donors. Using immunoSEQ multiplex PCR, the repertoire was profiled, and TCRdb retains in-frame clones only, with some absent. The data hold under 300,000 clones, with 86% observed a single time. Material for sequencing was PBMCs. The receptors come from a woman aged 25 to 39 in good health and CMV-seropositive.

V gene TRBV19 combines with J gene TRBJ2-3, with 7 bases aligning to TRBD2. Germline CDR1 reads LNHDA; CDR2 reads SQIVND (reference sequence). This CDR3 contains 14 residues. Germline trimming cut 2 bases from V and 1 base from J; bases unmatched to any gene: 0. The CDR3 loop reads CASSILAGTDTQYF. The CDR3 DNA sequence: TGTGCCAGTAGTATACTAGCGGGCACAGATACGCAGTATTTT.

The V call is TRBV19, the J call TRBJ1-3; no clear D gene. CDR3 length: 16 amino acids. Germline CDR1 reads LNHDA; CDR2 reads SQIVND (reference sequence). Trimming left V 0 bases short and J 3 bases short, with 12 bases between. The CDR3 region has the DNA TGTGCCAGTAGTATAGATCACCGGACTGATGGAAACACCATATATTTT. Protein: CASSIDHRTDGNTIYF.

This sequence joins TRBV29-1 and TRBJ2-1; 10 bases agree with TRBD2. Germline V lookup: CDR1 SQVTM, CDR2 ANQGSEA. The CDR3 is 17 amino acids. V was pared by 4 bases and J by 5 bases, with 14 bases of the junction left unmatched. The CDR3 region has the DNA TGCAGCGTTGGAGGTCGGGTAGCGGGAGGTCGTAACAATGAGCAGTTCTTC. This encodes CSVGGRVAGGRNNEQFF.